The 24 T cell receptor beta chains in this list originate from one sample, sequenced in a study of CD8 T cells in ankylosing spondylitis. Study results and limitations: Characteristic, it appeared, of ankylosing spondylitis blood was a TCR beta motif of several highly homologous variants.

Via MiXCR, TCRdb re-called the 5' RACE reads, giving one row per CDR3 protein. The sample yields over 600,000 distinct CDR3 sequences, 15% to 20% seen once. These receptors have no known antigen. Material for sequencing was blood, either unsorted or a sorted T cell fraction (not recorded which). These receptors were obtained from a male donor with ankylosing spondylitis.

This chain uses TRBV6-5 with TRBJ2-7, with D possibly matching TRBD1 (5 bases). V lost 2 bases and J 2 bases, leaving 13 bases between the germline ends. The CDR3 is 15 residues long. CDR1 is MNHEY and CDR2 is SVGAGI in the germline V gene. CDR3 sequence reads: CASSYNGAGAYEQYF. The CDR3 coding sequence is TGTGCCAGCAGTTACAATGGGGCAGGAGCCTACGAGCAGTACTTC.

This clonotype was detected a few times. This chain links TRBV25-1 with TRBJ2-7, with D maybe TRBD1 (6 bases). CDR3 length equals 15 residues. Germline V CDR1 and CDR2: MGHDK, SYGVNS. V dropped 1 base and J dropped 5 bases, with 15 bases sitting between them. CDR3 nucleotides: TGTGCCAGCAGTGAATGGGGTCAGGGGCTCCACGAGCAGTACTTC. Protein product: CASSEWGQGLHEQYF.

This clonotype has a handful of counts. The chain combines TRBV4-1 with TRBJ2-7; D is tentatively TRBD1 or TRBD2 (5 bases each). V gave up 3 bases and J gave up 0 bases, with 12 bases separating them. CDR3 length: 15 amino acids. Germline V gene data show CDR1 as MGHRA and CDR2 as YSYEKL. The CDR3 DNA reads TGCGCCAGCAGCCACCGAGGGGACGGCTCCTACGAGCAGTACTTC. Protein product: CASSHRGDGSYEQYF.

This clonotype was detected a few times. This rearrangement joins TRBV5-1 to TRBJ2-5, with 11 bases lining up with TRBD2. This CDR3 spans 17 amino acids. Germline assignment: CDR1 SGHRS and CDR2 YFSETQ. J lost 2 bases, V lost 4 bases, and 10 bases had no gene match. Written as DNA, the CDR3 is TGCGCCAGCAGCCCACCCGGACTAGCGGGCTCACAAGAGACCCAGTACTTC. Residues: CASSPPGLAGSQETQYF.

This clonotype has only a few counts. The gene calls are TRBV20-1 and TRBJ1-1; 11 positions agree with TRBD1. J lost 1 base, V lost 1 base, and 8 bases had no gene match. The CDR3 is made up of 17 amino acids. Germline CDR1 DFQATT, CDR2 SNEGSKA (reference sequence). The CDR3 DNA reads as TGCAGTGCTAGAGCCCTCGGGACAGGGGGAGAGAACACTGAAGCTTTCTTT. Protein sequence: CSARALGTGGENTEAFF.

The chain is built from TRBV12-3 or TRBV12-4 and TRBJ1-4; a weak D match, TRBD1 (5 bases). Trimming stripped 4 bases from V and 0 bases from J, with 15 bases between. The CDR3 is 17 amino acids. The CDR3 here is CASSWGRPYATNEKLFF. The CDR3 bases are TGTGCCAGCAGTTGGGGCAGGCCCTATGCAACTAATGAAAAACTGTTTTTT.

This clonotype has only a few counts. The chain is built from TRBV29-1 and TRBJ2-7; 9 bases are shared with TRBD1. V dropped 0 bases and J dropped 6; count of bases not matched to a gene: 12. This CDR3 region has 16 residues. The V gene's germline CDR1 is SQVTM and CDR2 ANQGSEA. In DNA form, the CDR3 reads TGCAGCGTTGAAGAAGCAACAGGGGGCGCTGGGGGCGAGCAGTACTTC. It translates to CSVEEATGGAGGEQYF.

V gene TRBV6-4 combines with J gene TRBJ2-1; D uncertain. Trimming took 2 bases from V and 0 from J, leaving 11 bases between them. The germline V gene has CDR1 MRHNA and CDR2 SNTAGT. This CDR3 spans 16 amino acids. This chain's CDR3 is CASSDDRILSYNEQFF. In DNA form, the CDR3 reads TGTGCCAGCAGTGACGACCGGATCCTCTCCTACAATGAGCAGTTCTTC.

The CDR3 DNA reads as TGCGCCAGCAGCCAAGATCGGCAGGGCGACAATGAGCAGTTCTTC. It codes for CASSQDRQGDNEQFF. The V call is TRBV4-3, the J call TRBJ2-1; the D gene is possibly TRBD1 (5 bases). This CDR3 is built from 15 residues. In germline, CDR1 is LGHNA, CDR2 YSLEER. The V end was cut by 0 bases, the J end by 5 bases, with 11 bases between.

The V and J genes are TRBV15 and TRBJ1-2, with D perhaps TRBD1 (5 bases). V lost 1 base, J lost 5 bases, and 11 bases lay in between. Germline-derived CDR1 and CDR2 are LNHNV and YYDKDF (reference sequence). CDR3 length: 14 residues. Written as DNA, the CDR3 is TGTGCCACCAGCAGAGGGGGCGCAGGGTATGGCTACACCTTC. Amino acids: CATSRGGAGYGYTF.

This clonotype was counted at least ten times. The chain is built from TRBV12-3 or TRBV12-4 and TRBJ2-7, with 9 bases fitting TRBD2. This CDR3 region has 14 residues. With V trimmed by 3 bases and J by 2 bases, 2 bases remained unmatched. CDR3 residues: CASSLTSGAYEQYF. CDR3 nucleotide sequence: TGTGCCAGCAGTTTGACTAGCGGAGCCTACGAGCAGTACTTC.

This clonotype was counted only a few times. The V call is TRBV12-3 or TRBV12-4, the J call TRBJ2-1; 10 nucleotides line up with TRBD2. The CDR3 runs 15 residues. V shed 2 bases, J shed 9 bases, and the junction held 7 bases outside the gene matches. The CDR3 protein is CASSLMPSGSGEQFF. As DNA, the CDR3 is TGTGCCAGCAGTTTAATGCCTAGCGGGAGTGGTGAGCAGTTCTTC.

This clonotype was counted a few times. This chain links TRBV5-1 with TRBJ1-6, with 7 bases that match TRBD1. Looked up from germline, CDR1 is SGHRS and CDR2 is YFSETQ. The V gene end was trimmed by 1 base and the J gene end by 3 bases; junction bases not matched to a gene: 4. The CDR3 loop spans 16 amino acids. The DNA for the CDR3 is TGCGCCAGCAGCTTGAATGGGGACAGCTATAATTCACCCCTCCACTTT. This codes for CASSLNGDSYNSPLHF.

V and J are TRBV6-5 and TRBJ1-2, with 8 bases that match TRBD1. CDR3 length: 16 amino acids. The V gene end was trimmed by 4 bases and the J gene end by 0 bases; junction bases not matched to a gene: 7. CDR1 is MNHEY and CDR2 is SVGAGI in the germline V gene. In nucleotides, the CDR3 is TGTGCCAGCAGTTCACCGGGACAGGCCACTAACTATGGCTACACCTTC. This codes for CASSSPGQATNYGYTF.

This clonotype appeared a few times. The chain combines TRBV7-9 with TRBJ2-2; 8 bases match TRBD1. The CDR3 runs 15 residues. V was clipped by 1 base and J by 4 bases; unmatched bases: 2. The germline CDR1 and CDR2 sequences are SEHNR and FQNEAQ (reference sequence). The CDR3: CASSLEGQVTGELFF. CDR3 coding DNA: TGTGCCAGCAGCTTAGAGGGACAGGTCACCGGGGAGCTGTTTTTT.

The CDR3 loop is CARQAVDYGYTF. The CDR3 coding sequence is TGTGCCAGGCAGGCGGTTGACTATGGCTACACCTTC. The chain recombines TRBV2 with TRBJ1-2; no clear D gene. Germline values: CDR1 SNHLY, CDR2 FYNNEI. V was cut by 9 bases and J by 3 bases, with 11 bases left in between. This CDR3 comprises 12 residues.

The V call is TRBV6-5, the J call TRBJ1-1; no reliable D call. Germline V CDR1 and CDR2: MNHEY, SVGAGI. V shed 0 bases and J shed 0 bases, with 8 bases lying between them. This CDR3 has 15 residues. CDR3: CASSYSLAVNTEAFF. CDR3 nucleotides: TGTGCCAGCAGTTACTCTTTAGCTGTGAACACTGAAGCTTTCTTT.

This chain links TRBV25-1 with TRBJ1-1; D perhaps matches TRBD1 (5 bases). The germline V and J ends were trimmed by 8 bases and 0 bases, with 16 bases remaining between them. Germline loops: CDR1 MGHDK, CDR2 SYGVNS. This CDR3 is built from 15 residues. Written as DNA, the CDR3 is TGTGCCAGCCGCTGGGGCAACCGATTGAACACTGAAGCTTTCTTT. Translating gives CASRWGNRLNTEAFF.

The rearrangement links TRBV29-1 to TRBJ1-3; 7 nucleotides align to TRBD1. The CDR3 sequence is 14 residues long. Unmatched junction bases numbered 7, after V lost 8 bases and J lost 0 bases. Germline lookup yields CDR1 SQVTM and CDR2 ANQGSEA. CDR3 in DNA: TGCAGCATACGGACAGGTGACTCTGGAAACACCATATATTTT. Residues: CSIRTGDSGNTIYF.

This chain joins TRBV12-3 or TRBV12-4 and TRBJ2-3, with 11 bases lining up with TRBD2. CDR3 length: 17 amino acids. The ends lost 5 bases at V and 10 bases at J; junction bases unmatched: 17. The CDR3 loop reads CASSPPASGGTTSAQYF. The DNA of the CDR3 is TGTGCCAGCAGTCCCCCGGCTAGCGGGGGGACGACTTCCGCGCAGTATTTT.

This clonotype was seen a few times. The chain employs TRBV20-1 and TRBJ1-5; no clear D. CDR1 is DFQATT and CDR2 is SNEGSKA in the germline V gene (reference sequence). V was clipped by 3 bases and J by 2 bases, with 11 bases between them. The CDR3 has 14 residues. In DNA form, the CDR3 reads TGCAGTGCTAGTCCCGTTAGGGGCAATCAGCCCCAGCATTTT. Translation gives CSASPVRGNQPQHF.

This clonotype was counted a few times. The rearrangement uses TRBV30 and TRBJ1-5; a possible D gene is TRBD1 (5 bases). The germline V gene encodes CDR1 GTSNPN and CDR2 SVGIG (reference sequence). The CDR3 totals 16 residues. Trimming took 3 bases from V and 1 from J, leaving 16 bases between them. CDR3 amino acids: CAWRPKGSGSNQPQHF. The CDR3 DNA reads TGTGCCTGGAGACCAAAGGGGTCAGGGAGCAATCAGCCCCAGCATTTT.

The genes are TRBV7-8 and TRBJ2-5; D is perhaps TRBD2 (6 bases). Germline-derived CDR1 and CDR2 are SGHVS and FQNEAQ. The CDR3 length is 14 residues. V gave up 6 bases and J gave up 2 bases, with 13 bases separating them. CDR3 in DNA: TGTGCCAGCAGTTTTACGGGGGTACAAGAGACCCAGTACTTC. The encoded protein is CASSFTGVQETQYF.

The sample holds a few counts of this clonotype. J is TRBJ2-5 and V is TRBV7-6; D perhaps matches TRBD2 (6 bases). This CDR3 contains 15 residues. The ends were cut back, 1 base at V and 6 bases at J, with 15 bases in the middle. Germline values: CDR1 SGHVS, CDR2 FNYEAQ. CDR3 nucleotide sequence: TGTGCCAGCAGCTTAGGGGGGGTCGCGGGAAAGACCCAGTACTTC. Its translation: CASSLGGVAGKTQYF.